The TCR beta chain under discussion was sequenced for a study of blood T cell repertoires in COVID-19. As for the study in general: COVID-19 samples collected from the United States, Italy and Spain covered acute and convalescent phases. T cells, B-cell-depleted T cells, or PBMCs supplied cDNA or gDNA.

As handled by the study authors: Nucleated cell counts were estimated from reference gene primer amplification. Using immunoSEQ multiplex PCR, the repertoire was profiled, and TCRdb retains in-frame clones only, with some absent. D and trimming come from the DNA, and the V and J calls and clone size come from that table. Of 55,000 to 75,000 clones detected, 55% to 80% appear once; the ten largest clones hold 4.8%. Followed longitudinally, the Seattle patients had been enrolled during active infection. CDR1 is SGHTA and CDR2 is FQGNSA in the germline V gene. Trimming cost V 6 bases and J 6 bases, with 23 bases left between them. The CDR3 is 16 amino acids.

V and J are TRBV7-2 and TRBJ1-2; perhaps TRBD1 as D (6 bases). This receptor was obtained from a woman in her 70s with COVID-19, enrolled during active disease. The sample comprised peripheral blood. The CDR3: CASRPPGGARLDGYTF. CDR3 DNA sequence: TGTGCCAGCAGACCACCCGGGGGGGCGCGGTTGGATGGCTACACCTTC.